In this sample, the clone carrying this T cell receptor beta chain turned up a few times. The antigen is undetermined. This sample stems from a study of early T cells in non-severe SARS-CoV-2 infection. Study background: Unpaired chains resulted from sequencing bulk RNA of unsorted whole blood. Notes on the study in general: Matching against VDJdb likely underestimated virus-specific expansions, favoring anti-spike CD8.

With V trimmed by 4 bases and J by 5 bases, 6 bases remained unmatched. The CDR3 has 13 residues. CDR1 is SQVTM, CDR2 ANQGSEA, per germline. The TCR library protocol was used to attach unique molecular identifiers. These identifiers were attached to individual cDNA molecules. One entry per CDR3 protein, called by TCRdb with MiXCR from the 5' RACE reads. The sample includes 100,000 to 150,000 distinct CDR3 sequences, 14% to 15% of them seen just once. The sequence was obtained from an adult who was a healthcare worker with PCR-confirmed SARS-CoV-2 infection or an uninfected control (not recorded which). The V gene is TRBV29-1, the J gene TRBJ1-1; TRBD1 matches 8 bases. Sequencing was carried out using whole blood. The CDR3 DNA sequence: TGCAGCGTTGCAGGACAGGGTGGAACTGAAGCTTTCTTT. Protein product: CSVAGQGGTEAFF.